This T cell receptor (beta chain) is drawn from a study of blood T cells in healthy people across ages. This clonotype was recorded a few times. Its antigen is unidentified. General study results and limits: Long-lived and aged donors differed, with more naive CD4+ cells and higher diversity in the long-lived. Bulk PBMC profiling left naive and antigen-experienced comparisons inconclusive.

The CDR3 is 15 residues long. The V and J ends lost 7 bases and 1 base, in that order; junction bases with no gene match: 8. Germline V gives CDR1 SQVTM, CDR2 ANQGSEA. Primers used in a second PCR of roughly 6 to 12 cycles were a sample-barcoded 5' primer and a J-beta primer mix. Tagging of each cDNA molecule was performed by a template-switch adaptor with 12 random nucleotides. TCRdb independently ran MiXCR on the 5' RACE reads; one entry per CDR3 protein. There are roughly 900,000 distinct CDR3 sequences in the sample; 45% to 50% occur only once, and 10% to 15% lies in the top ten. With each sample, at least 5 micrograms of total RNA were extracted.

The chain has TRBV29-1 and TRBJ2-1; 9 bases line up with TRBD2. The sequenced sample consisted of blood. This sequence was found in a man aged 25-40 years in good health. The CDR3 region has the DNA TGCAGCGCCGCGGGTAGCGGGGGTTCCTACAATGAGCAGTTCTTC. Translated: CSAAGSGGSYNEQFF.